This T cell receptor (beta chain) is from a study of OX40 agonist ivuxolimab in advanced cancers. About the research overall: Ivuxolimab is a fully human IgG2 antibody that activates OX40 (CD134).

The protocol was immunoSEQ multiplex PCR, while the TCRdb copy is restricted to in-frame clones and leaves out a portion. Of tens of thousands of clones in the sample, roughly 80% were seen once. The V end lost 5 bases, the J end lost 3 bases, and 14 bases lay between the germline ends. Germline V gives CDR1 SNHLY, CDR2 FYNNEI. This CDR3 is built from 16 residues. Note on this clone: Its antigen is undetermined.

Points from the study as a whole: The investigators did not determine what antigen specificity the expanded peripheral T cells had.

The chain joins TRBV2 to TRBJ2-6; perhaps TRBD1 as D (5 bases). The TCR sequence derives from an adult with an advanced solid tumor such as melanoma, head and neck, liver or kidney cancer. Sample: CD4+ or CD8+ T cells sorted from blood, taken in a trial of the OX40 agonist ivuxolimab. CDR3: CASSQGPSGGANVLTF. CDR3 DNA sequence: TGTGCCAGCAGTCAGGGTCCTTCTGGTGGGGCCAACGTCCTGACTTTC.